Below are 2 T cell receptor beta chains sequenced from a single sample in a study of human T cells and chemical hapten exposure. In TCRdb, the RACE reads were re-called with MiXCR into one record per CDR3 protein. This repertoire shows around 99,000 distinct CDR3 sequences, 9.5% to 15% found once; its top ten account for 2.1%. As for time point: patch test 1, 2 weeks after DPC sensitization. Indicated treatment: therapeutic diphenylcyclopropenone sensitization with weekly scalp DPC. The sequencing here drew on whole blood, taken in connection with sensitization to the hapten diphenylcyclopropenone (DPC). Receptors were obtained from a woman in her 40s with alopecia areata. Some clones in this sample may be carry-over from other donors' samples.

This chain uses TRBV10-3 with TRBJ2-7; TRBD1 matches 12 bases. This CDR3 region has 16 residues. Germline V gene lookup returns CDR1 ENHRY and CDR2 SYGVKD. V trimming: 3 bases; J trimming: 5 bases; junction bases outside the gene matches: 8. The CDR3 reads CAISEGRDRGPHEQYF. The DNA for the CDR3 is TGTGCCATCAGTGAAGGAAGGGACAGGGGGCCACACGAGCAGTACTTC.

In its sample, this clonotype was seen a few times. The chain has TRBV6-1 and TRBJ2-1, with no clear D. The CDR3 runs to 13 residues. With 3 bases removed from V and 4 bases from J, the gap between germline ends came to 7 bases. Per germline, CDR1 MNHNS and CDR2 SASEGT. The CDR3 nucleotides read TGTGCCAGCAGTGATCAGACATACAATGAGCAGTTCTTC. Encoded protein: CASSDQTYNEQFF.